Shown below are 27 T cell receptor beta chains from a single sample sequenced in a study of blood T cell repertoires in COVID-19. Assay used: immunoSEQ multiplex PCR; TCRdb lists only in-frame clones, some missing. The table lists 250,000 to 300,000 clones, over 75% of them singletons. Sequencing was performed on peripheral blood. The origin of the receptors is a woman aged 70-85 years with COVID-19, enrolled during active disease.

This chain connects TRBV27 to TRBJ1-5, with a tentative D call TRBD1 (6 bases). The germline gives CDR1 MNHEY, CDR2 SMNVEV (reference sequence). Trimming removed 0 bases from V and 4 bases from J, with 10 bases in between. CDR3 size: 15 residues. The CDR3 protein is CASSLSGQINQPQHF. The CDR3 bases are TGTGCCAGCAGTTTATCCGGACAGATTAATCAGCCCCAGCATTTT.

Details on this clone: This same CDR3 is encoded by further DNA sequences in the sample. The chain couples TRBV12-3 or TRBV12-4 to TRBJ1-2; D is undetermined. There are 11 residues in the CDR3. Between the trimmed V and J ends, which lost 6 bases and 2 bases, there was a span of 4 bases. The DNA of the CDR3 is TGTGCCAGCAGCCTAAACTATGGCTACACCTTC. Its protein product is CASSLNYGYTF.

This rearrangement joins TRBV11-3 to TRBJ1-3; TRBD1 matches at 7 bases. V lost 5 bases, J lost 0 bases, and 4 bases stayed unmatched. In germline, CDR1 is SGHNT, CDR2 YENEEA. The CDR3 has 15 residues. The CDR3 DNA sequence: TGTGCCAGCAGCCCCCGGGACAGCTCTGGAAACACCATATATTTT. Protein: CASSPRDSSGNTIYF.

This chain joins TRBV4-2 and TRBJ2-1, with 9 bases aligning to TRBD2. The V segment lost 4 bases and the J segment 1 base; nucleotides outside the gene matches: 14. From germline, CDR1 is LGHNA and CDR2 YNFKEQ. This CDR3 has 19 amino acids. The CDR3 bases are TGTGCCAGCAGCCCCGCAGGGGCGGGAGGGTCCTTTTCCTACAATGAGCAGTTCTTC. This sequence encodes CASSPAGAGGSFSYNEQFF.

The gene calls are TRBV7-8 and TRBJ2-7, with TRBD1 identical over 7 bases. CDR1 is SGHVS and CDR2 is FQNEAQ in the germline V gene. This CDR3 spans 13 amino acids. The trim removed 2 bases at V and 4 bases at J, leaving 2 bases unmatched. CDR3 DNA sequence: TGTGCCAGCAGCTTAACCAGGGGGTACGAGCAGTACTTC. This translates into CASSLTRGYEQYF.

The chain links TRBV28 to TRBJ1-2, with 7 bases fitting TRBD1. Germline trimming cut 6 bases from V and 8 bases from J; bases unmatched to any gene: 6. The CDR3 spans 12 residues. Germline CDR1 MDHEN, CDR2 SYDVKM. DNA of the CDR3: TGTGCCAGCAGGCCGACAGGGTCCGGCTACACCTTC. This encodes CASRPTGSGYTF.

The chain uses TRBV19 and TRBJ2-1; D is perhaps TRBD1 (7 bases). The CDR3 runs 16 residues. Trimming removed 7 bases from V and 1 base from J, with 17 bases in between. Germline V gene data show CDR1 as LNHDA and CDR2 as SQIVND (reference sequence). CDR3 sequence reads: CASNPGGTLSYNEQFF. The CDR3 nucleotides read TGTGCCAGTAACCCAGGGGGGACATTATCCTACAATGAGCAGTTCTTC.

V usage is TRBV7-9 and J usage is TRBJ1-5; no clear D gene. The V and J ends lost 5 bases and 7 bases respectively, with 9 bases between them. This CDR3 spans 12 amino acids. In germline, CDR1 is SEHNR, CDR2 FQNEAQ (reference sequence). As DNA, the CDR3 is TGTGCCAGCAGCCAGTACGAACAGCCCCAGCATTTT. Translating gives CASSQYEQPQHF.

Comment on this clone: An end of the junction does not agree with germline; a read error may underlie this. Distinct nucleotide sequences in the sample also encode this CDR3. The rearrangement uses TRBV3-1 (or the pseudogene TRBV3-2) and TRBJ2-2, with 8 bases matching TRBD1. The CDR3 consists of 14 residues. From germline, CDR1 is LGHDT and CDR2 YNNKEL (reference sequence). This chain's CDR3 is CASRETGVAGELFF. The DNA for the CDR3 is TGCGCCAGCAGGGAGACAGGGGTGGCCGGGGAGCTGTTTTTT.

V usage is TRBV3-1 (or the pseudogene TRBV3-2) and J usage is TRBJ1-2; D possibly corresponds to TRBD1 (5 bases). Germline V CDR1 and CDR2: LGHDT, YNNKEL (reference sequence). The CDR3 has 16 residues. The V end was cut by 7 bases, the J end by 8 bases, with 26 bases between. CDR3 bases: TGTGCCAGCACCCCAAGGGCAGGGAGGGCGACCGGAGGCTACACCTTC. Its translation: CASTPRAGRATGGYTF.

The chain combines TRBV27 with TRBJ1-2, with 7 bases matching TRBD1. This CDR3 contains 15 residues. The germline V gene encodes CDR1 MNHEY and CDR2 SMNVEV (reference sequence). V gave up 10 bases and J gave up 2 bases; unmatched junction bases: 13. CDR3 DNA sequence: TGTGCCATCACCATGACAGAGGACAGGAACTATGGCTACACCTTC. This translates into CAITMTEDRNYGYTF.

CDR3 sequence (DNA): TGCAGCGTCAATCGACAGGGCACACACTATGGCTACACCTTC. Amino acids: CSVNRQGTHYGYTF. The chain joins TRBV29-1 to TRBJ1-2; 7 bases fit TRBD1. The CDR3 is 14 residues long. V trimming: 6 bases; J trimming: 3 bases; junction bases outside the gene matches: 10. Germline V lookup: CDR1 SQVTM, CDR2 ANQGSEA.

This clone was observed a few times. The gene calls are TRBV15 and TRBJ1-4; tentatively, D is TRBD1 (6 bases). The CDR3 is 17 residues long. The V gene's germline CDR1 is LNHNV and CDR2 YYDKDF (reference sequence). Trimming left V 3 bases short and J 7 bases short, with 21 bases between. The CDR3 spells CATSRGGTTGGGEKLFF. Here the CDR3 DNA reads TGTGCCACCAGCAGGGGGGGGACGACAGGAGGCGGTGAAAAACTGTTTTTT.

This rearrangement joins TRBV7-3 to TRBJ2-2; unclear D gene. The CDR3 covers 14 residues. V lost 2 bases to trimming and J lost 4 bases, with 8 bases between them. Germline lookup yields CDR1 SGHTA and CDR2 FQGTGA. This chain's CDR3 is CASSLSRVTGELFF. In DNA, the CDR3 is TGTGCCAGCAGCTTATCGCGAGTCACCGGGGAGCTGTTTTTT.

The chain has TRBV27 and TRBJ2-3; 10 bases are shared with TRBD2. V was clipped by 3 bases and J by 7 bases; unmatched bases: 7. Germline V lookup: CDR1 MNHEY, CDR2 SMNVEV (reference sequence). The CDR3 has 15 amino acids. CDR3 amino acids: CASSFRLAGEYTQYF. The CDR3, as DNA: TGTGCCAGCAGTTTCCGGCTAGCGGGAGAATATACGCAGTATTTT.

This clone was recorded only once. The genes are TRBV25-1 and TRBJ2-7; 7 bases align to TRBD1. J was trimmed by 1 base and V by 4 bases; bases with no gene match: 7. CDR3 length equals 15 residues. Germline lookup yields CDR1 MGHDK and CDR2 SYGVNS. The CDR3 nucleotides are TGTGCCAGCAGTGTAAGGGACAGCTTTTCCTACGAGCAGTACTTC. Residues: CASSVRDSFSYEQYF.

This chain connects TRBV12-3 or TRBV12-4 to TRBJ2-1; no clear D. Between the trimmed V and J ends, which lost 6 bases and 7 bases, there was a span of 7 bases. The CDR3 is 11 amino acids. CDR3 loop: CASSRGNEQFF. CDR3 nucleotides: TGTGCCAGCAGCCGCGGAAATGAGCAGTTCTTC.

This chain joins TRBV5-8 and TRBJ2-7, with 8 bases matching TRBD1. CDR1 is SGHTS, CDR2 YDEGEE, per germline. The CDR3 covers 17 residues. The trim removed 0 bases at V and 0 bases at J, leaving 8 bases unmatched. For the CDR3, the DNA is TGTGCCAGCAGCTTGGGAAACGGACAGGGAAGCTCCTACGAGCAGTACTTC. Its protein is CASSLGNGQGSSYEQYF.

V gene TRBV5-6 combines with J gene TRBJ2-7; D gene ambiguous. The CDR3 runs to 12 residues. Per the germline V gene, CDR1 is SGHDT and CDR2 is YYEEEE. V lost 0 bases and J 5 bases, leaving 6 bases between the germline ends. This CDR3 is CASSLVSHEQYF. Written as DNA, the CDR3 is TGTGCCAGCAGCTTGGTATCCCACGAGCAGTACTTC.

As DNA, the CDR3 is TGTGCCAGCTCCAGGACTAGCGTGTACAATGAGCAGTTCTTC. Protein: CASSRTSVYNEQFF. V and J are TRBV5-4 and TRBJ2-1, with TRBD2 matching over 9 bases. The J segment lost 4 bases and the V segment lost 7 bases, leaving 6 bases of the junction unmatched. The CDR3 is 14 residues long. Germline CDR1 reads SGHNT; CDR2 reads YYREEE (reference sequence).

The chain joins TRBV19 to TRBJ1-2, with D possibly matching TRBD1 (6 bases). V lost 3 bases to trimming and J lost 6 bases, with 14 bases between them. Germline values: CDR1 LNHDA, CDR2 SQIVND (reference sequence). The length of the CDR3 is 14 residues. The CDR3 loop is CASSIRDKPHGYTF. The CDR3 DNA reads TGTGCCAGTAGTATCCGGGACAAGCCCCATGGCTACACCTTC.

V usage is TRBV6-6 and J usage is TRBJ2-2, with 8 nucleotides matching TRBD1. J was trimmed by 4 bases and V by 5 bases; bases with no gene match: 9. The CDR3 runs to 16 residues. Germline CDR1 and CDR2: MNHNY and SVGAGI (reference sequence). The CDR3, as DNA: TGTGCCAGCAGTCGGACAGGGTCCTCTAGCACCGGGGAGCTGTTTTTT. Protein sequence: CASSRTGSSSTGELFF.

The chain is built from TRBV28 and TRBJ2-3, with a weak D call TRBD2 (6 bases). Trimming shortened V by 5 bases and J by 6 bases, and 9 bases separated the two germline ends. The germline CDR1 and CDR2 sequences are MDHEN and SYDVKM. The CDR3 covers 12 residues. As DNA, the CDR3 is TGTGCCAGCAGTACGGGACTGGATACGCAGTATTTT. Translating it yields CASSTGLDTQYF.

This clone occurred once. The chain combines TRBV9 with TRBJ1-6; 7 bases are shared with TRBD1. The CDR3 sequence is 15 residues long. Germline-derived CDR1 and CDR2 are SGDLS and YYNGEE. With 3 bases clipped from V and 7 bases from J, the junction kept 7 bases outside the gene matches. The CDR3 DNA reads as TGTGCCAGCAGCGATAACAGGGGTCGAAATTCACCCCTCCACTTT. Protein: CASSDNRGRNSPLHF.

The chain links TRBV27 to TRBJ2-7; TRBD2 agrees at 10 bases. The V and J ends lost 4 bases and 4 bases, in that order; junction bases with no gene match: 7. The CDR3 loop spans 15 amino acids. The germline gives CDR1 MNHEY, CDR2 SMNVEV (reference sequence). The CDR3 protein is CASSSGSGRGYEQYF. CDR3 sequence (DNA): TGTGCCAGCAGTTCCGGGAGCGGGAGGGGTTACGAGCAGTACTTC.

This chain links TRBV5-1 with TRBJ1-2; 9 bases fit TRBD1. V gave up 4 bases and J gave up 2 bases; unmatched junction bases: 3. The CDR3 totals 14 residues. Germline CDR1 reads SGHRS; CDR2 reads YFSETQ. CDR3 in amino acids: CASSEGQGNYGYTF. The CDR3 DNA is TGCGCCAGCAGCGAAGGACAGGGGAACTATGGCTACACCTTC. Supplemented by reference TRBV5-1 and TRBJ1-2, the full variable domain reads KAGVTQTPRYLIKTRGQQVTLSCSPISGHRSVSWYQQTPGQGLQFLFEYFSETQRNKGNFPGRFSGRQFSNSRSEMNVSTLELGDSALYLCASSEGQGNYGYTFGSGTRLTVV.

The chain couples TRBV30 to TRBJ2-7, with D perhaps matching TRBD2 (5 bases). Germline CDR1 and CDR2: GTSNPN and SVGIG (reference sequence). This CDR3 spans 12 amino acids. CDR3 nucleotides: TGTGCGAGGTCGGGCGGGCAATACGAGCAGTACTTC. Protein: CARSGGQYEQYF.